This T cell receptor (beta chain) stems from a study of T cell repertoires in cytomegalovirus infection. The overall study: Public TCR beta signatures were indicative of both CMV infection and a matching HLA type. General study findings and limits: Totalled public TCR beta family frequency picked out people who carried CMV plus the relevant HLA. Ex vivo responses were dominated by HLA-C-restricted CMV-specific TCR beta clonotypes.

Trimming left V 1 base short and J 4 bases short, with 10 bases between. The V gene's germline CDR1 is SGHVS and CDR2 FQNEAQ. The CDR3 has 14 amino acids. TCRdb re-analysed the reads in MiXCR, keeping a single row per CDR3 protein. The table includes around 200,000 distinct CDR3 sequences, approximately 18% detected once. Points on this clonotype: Its antigen is not identified.

Sequencing used CD8+ T cells from PBMCs. The TCR sequence derives from a human donor in good health (CMV status not recorded). Some clones in this sample may be carry-over from other donors' samples. The gene calls are TRBV7-8 and TRBJ1-1; a weak D match, TRBD1 (5 bases). CDR3 residues: CASSLDRGGTEAFF. DNA for the CDR3: TGTGCCAGCAGCTTAGATCGGGGGGGCACTGAAGCTTTCTTT.